Below are 30 T cell receptor beta chains sequenced from a single sample in a study of blood T cells in healthy people across ages. Alongside a J-beta primer mix, a sample-barcoded 5' primer served in a second PCR lasting about 7 to 12 cycles. Each CDR3 protein gets one entry after TCRdb re-called the 5' RACE reads with MiXCR. The data contain around 1.1 million distinct CDR3 sequences, more than 30% of them singletons. The sequenced sample was blood. The origin of the receptors is a man younger than 35 in good health.

The J gene is TRBJ1-2, the V gene TRBV5-5; possibly TRBD1 for D (5 bases). This CDR3 is built from 14 residues. The V gene lost 3 bases and the J gene lost 8 bases, with 17 bases spanning the gap. Germline-derived CDR1 and CDR2 are SGHKS and YYEKEE (reference sequence). This CDR3 reads CASSSTSHRNGYTF. The CDR3 DNA sequence: TGTGCCAGCAGCTCCACCTCACACAGGAACGGCTACACCTTC.

V is TRBV27 and J is TRBJ1-1; the D gene is possibly TRBD1 (6 bases). This CDR3 is 15 amino acids long. Trimming pared 0 bases from V and 3 bases from J, leaving 11 bases between. The germline V gene has CDR1 MNHEY and CDR2 SMNVEV (reference sequence). Here the CDR3 reads CASSLSTRGDTEAFF. DNA of the CDR3: TGTGCCAGCAGTTTATCGACAAGGGGGGACACTGAAGCTTTCTTT.

Details on this clonotype: This may be a read error, as it is one base from a much larger clone. This rearrangement joins TRBV6-2 or TRBV6-3 to TRBJ1-5; no definite D call. The CDR3 length is 14 residues. Looked up from germline, CDR1 is MNHEY and CDR2 is SVGEGT. V shed 8 bases and J shed 4 bases, with 15 bases lying between them. The CDR3 region has the DNA TGTGCCAGCCGTTCTCCGGGTCTTAATCAGCCCCAGCATTTT. Its translation is CASRSPGLNQPQHF.

The chain is built from TRBV9 and TRBJ1-2; no clear D. Deletions cut 4 bases from V and 0 bases from J, with 13 bases between. The CDR3 length is 15 residues. Germline V gives CDR1 SGDLS, CDR2 YYNGEE. The CDR3 is CASSFNGSPNYGYTF. DNA of the CDR3: TGTGCCAGCAGCTTTAACGGATCCCCTAACTATGGCTACACCTTC.

As to this clonotype: Sequence at one end of the junction differs from germline and may be a read error. The V call is TRBV7-9, the J call TRBJ2-3; tentatively, D is TRBD1 (5 bases). CDR1 and CDR2 (germline): SEHNR, FQNEAQ (reference sequence). The length of the CDR3 is 16 residues. The CDR3, as DNA: TGTGCCAGCACCTCCGGGCGCGGACAAAGCACAGATACGCAGAATTTT. Protein sequence: CASTSGRGQSTDTQNF.

CDR3 in amino acids: CASSSRTQTNTEAFF. DNA for the CDR3: TGTGCCAGTAGTTCCCGGACACAAACGAACACTGAAGCTTTCTTT. This chain uses TRBV19 with TRBJ1-1; perhaps TRBD1 as D (5 bases). Deletions cut 5 bases from V and 1 base from J, with 14 bases between. This CDR3 comprises 15 residues. Germline lookup yields CDR1 LNHDA and CDR2 SQIVND (reference sequence).

Notes on this clonotype: Possible read error: a much larger clone is one base away. The rearrangement links TRBV12-3 or TRBV12-4 to TRBJ2-3, with TRBD1 identical over 8 bases. This CDR3 comprises 16 residues. The CDR3 region has the DNA TGTGCCAGCAGTTCCGGGGACAGGTCGAGCACAGATATGCAGTATTTT. Translating gives CASSSGDRSSTDMQYF.

This clonotype was detected a few times. V usage is TRBV9 and J usage is TRBJ2-3, with a weak D call TRBD2 (5 bases). The V end was cut by 5 bases, the J end by 2 bases, with 9 bases between. The germline gives CDR1 SGDLS, CDR2 YYNGEE. The CDR3 covers 13 residues. CDR3 protein: CASSMGVTDTQYF. Here the CDR3 DNA reads TGTGCCAGCAGTATGGGAGTCACAGATACGCAGTATTTT.

This CDR3 reads CASSTADRSSYEQYF. The CDR3 DNA reads as TGTGCCAGCTCCACCGCCGACAGGAGCTCCTACGAGCAGTACTTC. The V and J genes are TRBV6-2 or TRBV6-3 and TRBJ2-7; a weak D match, TRBD1 (6 bases). Trimming removed 8 bases from V and 0 bases from J, with 17 bases in between. The CDR3 has 15 residues. CDR1 is MNHEY, CDR2 SVGEGT, per germline.

This clonotype was seen only a few times. J is TRBJ2-3 and V is TRBV2; D not resolved. The germline V gene encodes CDR1 SNHLY and CDR2 FYNNEI. The V end lost 6 bases, the J end lost 2 bases, and 12 bases lay between the germline ends. CDR3 size: 14 residues. The DNA of the CDR3 is TGTGCCAGCAGGACCTCCCGGTCCACAGATACGCAGTATTTT. Its protein is CASRTSRSTDTQYF.

Concerning this clonotype itself: A much bigger clone sits one base away, suggesting this may be a read error. The chain employs TRBV2 and TRBJ1-3, with TRBD1 matching 9 bases. The CDR3 is made up of 14 amino acids. Germline assignment: CDR1 SNHLY and CDR2 FYNNEI. Losses at the gene ends were 6 bases for V and 3 bases for J; bases not matched to a gene: 3. CDR3 region: CASSGTGNGNTIYF. CDR3 coding DNA: TGTGCCAGCAGCGGGACAGGGAATGGAAACACCATATATTTT.

In its sample, this clonotype was seen a few times. The chain uses TRBV6-6 and TRBJ2-3, with TRBD1 matching over 8 bases. V gave up 5 bases and J gave up 2 bases; unmatched junction bases: 12. This CDR3 region has 17 residues. Per germline, CDR1 MNHNY and CDR2 SVGAGI (reference sequence). The CDR3 DNA reads as TGTGCCAGCAGTCTAACTCGGACAGGGCCCTCCACAGATACGCAGTATTTT. Protein product: CASSLTRTGPSTDTQYF.

The V and J genes are TRBV2 and TRBJ2-3; 10 nucleotides line up with TRBD2. This CDR3 contains 18 residues. Germline-derived CDR1 and CDR2 are SNHLY and FYNNEI. Losses at the gene ends were 3 bases for V and 2 bases for J; bases not matched to a gene: 11. The CDR3 loop is CASSETLLLAGITDTQYF. CDR3 nucleotide sequence: TGTGCCAGCAGTGAGACACTGTTACTAGCGGGGATCACAGATACGCAGTATTTT.

This clonotype was detected only a few times. CDR3 sequence (DNA): TGTGCCAGCAGTGATAGTCACGGCACTGAAGCTTTCTTT. Translated: CASSDSHGTEAFF. The chain carries TRBV25-1 and TRBJ1-1; D is unclear. This CDR3 is 13 amino acids long. Trimming left V 3 bases short and J 4 bases short, with 9 bases between. Germline CDR1 MGHDK, CDR2 SYGVNS.

This clonotype came up a few times. The CDR3 sequence is CASLPGAAGELFF. The DNA for the CDR3 is TGTGCCAGCCTGCCGGGGGCTGCCGGGGAGCTGTTTTTT. The rearrangement uses TRBV7-9 and TRBJ2-2; D might be TRBD1 or TRBD2, each matching 6 bases. V lost 8 bases and J lost 6, with 13 bases in between. Germline loops: CDR1 SEHNR, CDR2 FQNEAQ (reference sequence). The CDR3 covers 13 residues.

This clonotype was seen many times. The V gene is TRBV12-3 or TRBV12-4, the J gene TRBJ2-3, with a weak D call TRBD2 (5 bases). Trimming stripped 7 bases from V and 2 bases from J, with 13 bases between. This CDR3 has 14 amino acids. The CDR3 nucleotides read TGTGCCAGCACATTCTCGGGGTTCACAGATACGCAGTATTTT. Protein product: CASTFSGFTDTQYF.

The chain couples TRBV6-4 to TRBJ1-1; D gene ambiguous. V lost 3 bases and J 6 bases, leaving 11 bases between the germline ends. This CDR3 spans 13 amino acids. Germline CDR1 reads MRHNA; CDR2 reads SNTAGT. In nucleotides, the CDR3 is TGTGCCAGCAGTGAATTCCCCAGGTCTGAAGCTTTCTTT. Encoded protein: CASSEFPRSEAFF.

V and J are TRBV20-1 and TRBJ1-2; D might be TRBD1 (5 bases). CDR3 size: 13 residues. The V end was cut by 4 bases, the J end by 6 bases, with 15 bases between. Germline V gene sequence: CDR1 DFQATT, CDR2 SNEGSKA (reference sequence). The CDR3 spells CSANRVRVDGYTF. DNA of the CDR3: TGCAGTGCTAATCGGGTCAGGGTGGATGGCTACACCTTC.

This clonotype appeared a few times. One end of the junction varies from germline; a read error may be responsible. The rearrangement links TRBV14 to TRBJ1-1; TRBD1 aligns across 8 bases. Germline-derived CDR1 and CDR2 are SGHDN and FVKESK. The length of the CDR3 is 15 residues. CDR3 nucleotides: TGTGCCAGTAGCCGGGACAGGTTATTGAACACTGAAGCTTTCTTT. Protein: CASSRDRLLNTEAFF.

The chain couples TRBV15 to TRBJ2-1, with 8 nucleotides matching TRBD2. The closer fit of TRBJ2-7 to the DNA end suggests the J call may be wrong. Germline V gene data show CDR1 as LNHNV and CDR2 as YYDKDF (reference sequence). The CDR3 spans 18 residues. CDR3 in DNA: TGTGCCACCGCCCCGGGACTAGAATTAAGGGGAGGTTACAATGAGCAGTACTTC. It encodes CATAPGLELRGGYNEQYF.

This clonotype was found a few times. The V gene is TRBV7-2, the J gene TRBJ2-3, with a tentative D call TRBD2 (5 bases). This CDR3 region has 17 residues. Looked up from germline, CDR1 is SGHTA and CDR2 is FQGNSA. Trimming pared 5 bases from V and 0 bases from J, leaving 18 bases between. The CDR3 DNA reads as TGTGCCAGCAGCCCTCGGCGTGGGGAGACGAGCACAGATACGCAGTATTTT. It codes for CASSPRRGETSTDTQYF.

This clonotype came up a few times. The chain has TRBV3-1 and TRBJ1-1; D is ambiguous. CDR1 and CDR2 from the germline V gene are LGHDT and YNNKEL (reference sequence). V dropped 2 bases and J dropped 0 bases, with 19 bases sitting between them. The CDR3 spans 18 residues. The CDR3 region is CASSQNLAVGIMNTEAFF. In nucleotides, the CDR3 is TGTGCCAGCAGCCAAAACCTCGCCGTCGGGATAATGAACACTGAAGCTTTCTTT.

The J gene is TRBJ2-7, the V gene TRBV6-2 or TRBV6-3; D is uncertain. The CDR3 runs 11 residues. Germline V gene data show CDR1 as MNHEY and CDR2 as SVGEGT. V was clipped by 4 bases and J by 6 bases, with 7 bases between them. DNA of the CDR3: TGTGCCAGCAGTTCACTGCGCGAGCAGTACTTC. Residues: CASSSLREQYF.

V usage is TRBV12-3 or TRBV12-4 and J usage is TRBJ2-1, with D maybe TRBD2 (6 bases). V lost 8 bases and J 8 bases, leaving 22 bases between the germline ends. The CDR3 has 15 residues. CDR3 sequence: CASQFLGRRGDEQFF. The CDR3 bases are TGTGCCAGCCAGTTTTTGGGCAGGAGGGGCGATGAGCAGTTCTTC.

V and J are TRBV6-6 and TRBJ1-6, with 7 bases fitting TRBD1. V trimming: 8 bases; J trimming: 8 bases; junction bases outside the gene matches: 6. CDR3 size: 13 residues. Germline V CDR1 and CDR2: MNHNY, SVGAGI (reference sequence). CDR3 sequence (DNA): TGTGCCAGCGGGCCAGGGGGTTATTCACCCCTCCACTTT. Residues: CASGPGGYSPLHF.

This clonotype was detected only a few times. This chain uses TRBV20-1 with TRBJ2-2, with 8 bases lining up with TRBD1. The trim removed 5 bases at V and 5 bases at J, leaving 10 bases unmatched. Per the germline V gene, CDR1 is DFQATT and CDR2 is SNEGSKA (reference sequence). This CDR3 has 15 amino acids. This chain's CDR3 is CSAQQGGQETGELFF. The CDR3 DNA follows: TGCAGTGCTCAACAGGGGGGCCAGGAAACCGGGGAGCTGTTTTTT.

In this sample, this clonotype turned up a few times. The chain recombines TRBV7-2 with TRBJ1-1; 7 bases agree with TRBD1. Germline CDR1 and CDR2: SGHTA and FQGNSA. This CDR3 has 14 residues. V lost 5 bases, J lost 4 bases, and 7 bases stayed unmatched. CDR3 sequence (DNA): TGTGCCAGCAGCGCCAGACAGGGAGGCACTGAAGCTTTCTTT. This gives the protein CASSARQGGTEAFF.

V usage is TRBV12-3 or TRBV12-4 and J usage is TRBJ1-2; 7 nucleotides align to TRBD1. Germline trimming cut 7 bases from V and 8 bases from J; bases unmatched to any gene: 13. The length of the CDR3 is 14 residues. CDR3 protein: CASTLRGALGGYTF. The CDR3 nucleotides are TGTGCCAGCACCCTCAGGGGGGCGTTGGGGGGCTACACCTTC.

This rearrangement joins TRBV18 to TRBJ1-4, with a tentative D call TRBD1 (5 bases). Trimming removed 1 base at V and 0 bases at J, with 12 bases between. The CDR3 is 17 residues long. Per germline, CDR1 KGHSH and CDR2 LQKENI. CDR3: CASSPRDGFATNEKLFF. CDR3 in DNA: TGTGCCAGCTCACCACGGGACGGATTTGCAACTAATGAAAAACTGTTTTTT.

The table lists this clonotype with a few counts. The chain couples TRBV20-1 to TRBJ1-1, with D maybe TRBD1 (5 bases). Germline values: CDR1 DFQATT, CDR2 SNEGSKA (reference sequence). The CDR3 covers 14 residues. Trimming shortened V by 5 bases and J by 5 bases, and 18 bases separated the two germline ends. The CDR3 nucleotides read TGCAGTGCTCCCTTTCCGGGGCGTAGAACTGAAGCTTTCTTT. This gives the protein CSAPFPGRRTEAFF.